This T cell receptor beta chain was sequenced during a study of T cells in Graves' hyperthyroidism and ophthalmopathy. Whole-study results and caveats: Ophthalmopathy, as predicted by the model, came a median approximately 5.9 months after the prediction. Through a model of 13 V-J features, ophthalmopathy was separated from stable hyperthyroidism.

Germline CDR1 SEHNR, CDR2 FQNEAQ (reference sequence). This CDR3 is 15 amino acids long. V was clipped by 1 base and J by 1 base, with 10 bases between them. RNA transcripts provided the source from which TCR beta CDR3 regions were amplified. TCR CDR3 underwent first-round RT-PCR with the HTBI primer set. TCRdb reprocessed the multiplex PCR reads via MiXCR and lists one record per CDR3 protein. The data show some 270,000 distinct CDR3 sequences, 10% to 15% seen once. Clinicians diagnosed patients from clinical symptoms, serum thyroxine and TRAb, thyroid ultrasound and orbital computed tomography. From more than 9.5 ml of fresh peripheral blood, PBMCs were isolated. In its sample, this clonotype was seen many times. The antigen is unknown.

The V call is TRBV7-9, the J call TRBJ2-5; a possible D gene is TRBD1 (5 bases). The TCR was taken from a woman in her 30s with Graves' hyperthyroidism that later progressed to Graves' ophthalmopathy. Material: blood. The CDR3 sequence: CASSLEPDTQETQYF. The CDR3, as DNA: TGTGCCAGCAGCTTAGAACCGGACACCCAAGAGACCCAGTACTTC.